This T cell receptor beta chain was recovered during a study of blood T cells in healthy people across ages. Overall study: Researchers report that template switching captured about one barcoded beta molecule per two T cells.

General study findings and limits: Researchers said unsorted PBMCs prevented a conclusive naive versus antigen-experienced comparison.

Concerning this clonotype itself: What it binds is not known.

With 2 bases removed from V and 0 bases from J, the gap between germline ends came to 10 bases. The germline gives CDR1 MNHEY, CDR2 SVGAGI. CDR3 length: 16 residues. Then a second PCR, running roughly 7 to 11 cycles, was carried out with a sample-barcoded 5' primer and a J-beta primer mix. Through a template-switch adaptor with 12 random nucleotides, each cDNA molecule received a tag. Each CDR3 protein is one row after TCRdb ran MiXCR on the 5' RACE reads. The data show around 800,000 distinct CDR3 sequences, with roughly 53% seen just once and about 42% held by the top ten. Per individual sample, total RNA of at least 5.5 micrograms was extracted.

The sample was blood. The clonotype was recovered from a man aged 80 or over in good health. The rearrangement joins TRBV6-5 to TRBJ2-2; D is unresolved. CDR3 DNA: TGTGCCAGCAGTTACGAGGCAAGGGCGAACACCGGGGAGCTGTTTTTT. Its translation is CASSYEARANTGELFF.